This T cell receptor (beta chain) was found in a study of T-cell memory formation after mild COVID-19. Study-level background: Largely donor-specific TCR clusters were found. Study conclusions and caveats: Proof of SARS-CoV-2 specificity was absent for the second-wave clones that crested on day 37. Contracting CD4+ clones lay largely in CM and EM, with CD8+ ones residing in EMRA. The study found balanced CD4/CD8 in clones contracting day 15 to 85 and a CD4+ lean in later expanders.

TCRdb reanalysed the 5' RACE reads using MiXCR and keeps one entry per CDR3 protein. The data hold about 110,000 distinct CDR3 sequences, with about 20% observed a single time. As regards this clonotype: No antigen is known for it.

CDR3 length: 17 residues. Trimming cost V 4 bases and J 4 bases, with 22 bases left between them. CDR1 SGHAT and CDR2 FQDESV come from the germline V gene (reference sequence). This TCR derives from a man younger than 35 who had mild COVID-19 (a few samples of this study predate the infection). Cell type and time point are not known. The material sequenced was PBMCs or a T cell subset sorted from them (not recorded which). The chain has TRBV11-1 and TRBJ2-5; D is undetermined. CDR3 loop: CASSSEQVRITGETQYF. The DNA for the CDR3 is TGTGCCAGCAGCTCCGAGCAGGTCAGGATAACCGGAGAGACCCAGTACTTC. The variable domain in full, with the rest retrieved from reference TRBV11-1 and TRBJ2-5, is EAEVAQSPRYKITEKSQAVAFWCDPISGHATLYWYRQILGQGPELLVQFQDESVVDDSQLPKDRFSAERLKGVDSTLKIQPAELGDSAMYLCASSSEQVRITGETQYFGPGTRLLVL.